These 5 T cell receptor beta chains originate from one sample sequenced in a study of blood T cell repertoires in COVID-19. Some clones are missing from TCRdb's copy, which holds only in-frame ones; the method was immunoSEQ multiplex PCR. Altogether 90,000 or so clones are present, about nine tenths being singletons, with the ten largest covering under 5.5%. Sequencing was performed on peripheral blood. All receptors come from a man aged 55 to 69 with COVID-19, enrolled during active disease.

The chain carries TRBV6-5 and TRBJ1-3, with D perhaps matching TRBD1 (6 bases). The CDR3 runs 12 residues. Germline-derived CDR1 and CDR2 are MNHEY and SVGAGI. V lost 6 bases and J lost 8, with 11 bases in between. Here the CDR3 DNA reads TGTGCCAGCAGGGGGGCCGGAGACACCATATATTTT. The encoded protein is CASRGAGDTIYF.

The rearrangement links TRBV28 to TRBJ2-3; 10 bases align to TRBD1. V gave up 5 bases and J gave up 6 bases; unmatched junction bases: 5. The CDR3 sequence is 14 residues long. Germline V gene lookup returns CDR1 MDHEN and CDR2 SYDVKM. The CDR3 bases are TGTGCCAGCAGTCGACAGGGGGCGCGCGATACGCAGTATTTT. Its protein product is CASSRQGARDTQYF. The complete variable domain, with remaining parts taken from reference TRBV28 and TRBJ2-3, reads DVKVTQSSRYLVKRTGEKVFLECVQDMDHENMFWYRQDPGLGLRLIYFSYDVKMKEKGDIPEGYSVSREKKERFSLILESASTNQTSMYLCASSRQGARDTQYFGPGTRLTVL.

V and J are TRBV5-5 and TRBJ1-2; 7 bases line up with TRBD1. This CDR3 is 19 amino acids long. Losses at the gene ends were 2 bases for V and 2 bases for J; bases not matched to a gene: 18. Looked up from germline, CDR1 is SGHKS and CDR2 is YYEKEE (reference sequence). The CDR3 region is CASSFNRGPVLRGNYGYTF. The CDR3 coding sequence is TGTGCCAGCAGCTTCAACAGGGGACCCGTTCTCCGGGGGAACTATGGCTACACCTTC.

Only one count was recorded for this clone. The V call is TRBV25-1, the J call TRBJ2-1; 11 nucleotides align to TRBD2. This CDR3 is 15 amino acids long. The V and J ends lost 2 bases and 5 bases, in that order; junction bases with no gene match: 2. Germline V gene data show CDR1 as MGHDK and CDR2 as SYGVNS. The CDR3 spells CASSERGLADNEQFF. In nucleotides, the CDR3 is TGTGCCAGCAGTGAAAGGGGACTAGCGGACAATGAGCAGTTCTTC. Full variable domain (outside the CDR3, taken from reference TRBV25-1 and TRBJ2-1): EADIYQTPRYLVIGTGKKITLECSQTMGHDKMYWYQQDPGMELHLIHYSYGVNSTEKGDLSSESTVSRIRTEHFPLTLESARPSHTSQYLCASSERGLADNEQFFGPGTRLTVL.

The rearrangement joins TRBV10-3 to TRBJ1-6; D not certain. Germline V lookup: CDR1 ENHRY, CDR2 SYGVKD. The CDR3 consists of 12 residues. V was pared by 4 bases and J by 6 bases, with 4 bases between. The CDR3 spells CAISAGNSPLHF. CDR3 coding DNA: TGTGCCATCAGTGCGGGTAATTCACCCCTCCACTTT.